One sample yielded the 32 T cell receptor beta chains listed below, sequenced in a study of regulatory T cells in long-lasting Graves disease. Arm-PCR with iRepertoire HTBI primers amplified the CDR3 regions for these TCR beta libraries. TCRdb re-analysed the multiplex PCR reads in MiXCR, keeping a single row per CDR3 protein. The sample holds some 500,000 distinct CDR3 sequences; 16% are singletons and the top ten take around a quarter. As for time point: newly diagnosed GD, antithyroid drugs for less than 3 months. RNA extracted from PBMCs served as the sequencing template. The sample was also reused in another study, on T cells in Graves' hyperthyroidism and ophthalmopathy.

Source: peripheral blood mononuclear cells (PBMCs), taken at new diagnosis, from a patient treated with antithyroid drugs. These receptors were obtained from a woman aged 40 to 65 with Graves disease.

As DNA, the CDR3 is TGCAGCGTCCTCCGGGACAGCTATGGCTACACCTTC. It yields the protein CSVLRDSYGYTF. The rearrangement joins TRBV29-1 to TRBJ1-2; 7 nucleotides align to TRBD1. The CDR3 covers 12 residues. Trimming at V came to 6 bases and at J to 4 bases, leaving 5 bases not matched to a gene. CDR1 SQVTM and CDR2 ANQGSEA come from the germline V gene.

Ten or more counts support this clonotype. J is TRBJ1-1 and V is TRBV11-3, with 7 bases aligning to TRBD1. The CDR3 extends over 17 amino acids. The ends lost 1 base at V and 1 base at J; junction bases unmatched: 9. CDR1 and CDR2 from the germline V gene are SGHNT and YENEEA. CDR3 protein: CASSLGGWTGSNTEAFF. CDR3 nucleotides: TGTGCCAGCAGCTTAGGGGGGTGGACAGGATCGAACACTGAAGCTTTCTTT.

This clonotype appeared many times. The chain recombines TRBV20-1 with TRBJ1-4; tentatively, D is TRBD1 (6 bases). Germline values: CDR1 DFQATT, CDR2 SNEGSKA (reference sequence). CDR3 size: 14 residues. V shed 4 bases and J shed 17 bases, with 26 bases lying between them. This CDR3 reads CSATDPLLGDKSFF. In nucleotides, the CDR3 is TGCAGTGCTACCGATCCCTTACTGGGGGACAAGTCTTTTTTT.

This clonotype was observed many times. The rearrangement uses TRBV20-1 and TRBJ2-7; the D call may be TRBD1 or TRBD2 (5 bases each). The germline V gene has CDR1 DFQATT and CDR2 SNEGSKA (reference sequence). Trimming took off 0 bases at V and 4 bases at J, with 22 bases between the two ends. The CDR3 has 17 amino acids. The CDR3 here is CSARDPAPGRASYEQYF. The DNA for the CDR3 is TGCAGTGCTAGAGACCCAGCGCCGGGACGGGCGAGTTACGAGCAGTACTTC.

The chain joins TRBV5-1 to TRBJ2-2; possibly TRBD1 for D (8 bases). The CDR3 sequence is 16 residues long. V was pared by 3 bases and J by 4 bases, with 16 bases between. From germline, CDR1 is SGHRS and CDR2 YFSETQ. DNA of the CDR3: TGCGCCAGCAGCTACAGCGGGACAGGTATCACCGGGGAGCTGTTTTTT. Amino acid sequence: CASSYSGTGITGELFF.

This clonotype has at least ten counts. Sequence at one end of the junction differs from germline and may be a read error. The genes are TRBV6-5 and TRBJ2-7; TRBD1 is a possible D gene (6 bases). The CDR3 runs 17 residues. The V gene's germline CDR1 is MNHEY and CDR2 SVGAGI. In DNA, the CDR3 is TGTGCCAGCCGTTACGACATACCGGGACAAGGGGCCTACGAGCAGTACTTC. Translating gives CASRYDIPGQGAYEQYF.

At least ten counts were recorded for this clonotype. The chain employs TRBV7-3 and TRBJ2-1, with 7 bases matching TRBD2. Germline lookup yields CDR1 SGHTA and CDR2 FQGTGA. The CDR3 is made up of 14 amino acids. V dropped 2 bases and J dropped 5; count of bases not matched to a gene: 3. CDR3 amino acids: CASSLAGDDNEQFF. The DNA of the CDR3 is TGTGCCAGCAGCTTAGCGGGGGATGACAATGAGCAGTTCTTC.

This clonotype was counted a few times. For the CDR3, the DNA is TGTGCCAGTAGGCGGGACAGGGGGCGAGTGGCTGGAAACACCATATATTTT. The encoded protein is CASRRDRGRVAGNTIYF. The genes are TRBV19 and TRBJ1-3; 12 positions match TRBD1. The germline gives CDR1 LNHDA, CDR2 SQIVND (reference sequence). This CDR3 comprises 17 residues. Losses at the gene ends were 6 bases for V and 2 bases for J; bases not matched to a gene: 8.

This clonotype was counted a few times. An end of the junction does not agree with germline; a read error may underlie this. This chain connects TRBV11-2 to TRBJ1-3; TRBD1 is a possible D gene (6 bases). The germline CDR1 and CDR2 sequences are SGHAT and FQNNGV. The CDR3 extends over 19 amino acids. CDR3 sequence: CAGSLERGRGSFSGNTIYF. The CDR3 bases are TGTGCCGGCAGCTTAGAGCGAGGCAGGGGATCCTTCTCTGGAAACACCATATATTTT.

The sample holds many counts of this clonotype. The J gene is TRBJ1-5, the V gene TRBV6-1; D is ambiguous. CDR1 is MNHNS and CDR2 is SASEGT in the germline V gene. The CDR3 covers 15 residues. Trimming took off 2 bases at V and 5 bases at J, with 13 bases between the two ends. The chain's CDR3 is CASSEILGLDQPQHF. The DNA for the CDR3 is TGTGCCAGCAGTGAAATTCTGGGGTTAGATCAGCCCCAGCATTTT.

This clonotype was detected ten times or more. The chain recombines TRBV7-2 with TRBJ1-1; weak D call: TRBD1 (5 bases). CDR3 length equals 12 residues. Germline CDR1 and CDR2: SGHTA and FQGNSA. Trimming took 5 bases from V and 8 from J, leaving 12 bases between them. The CDR3 here is CASSRYGGEAFF. The CDR3 DNA reads as TGTGCCAGCAGCCGCTACGGGGGAGAAGCTTTCTTT.

This clonotype was detected only a few times. At one end the junction does not follow the germline gene, possibly because of a read error. This chain joins TRBV5-1 and TRBJ1-1; 7 bases are a match to TRBD1. The CDR3 runs 15 residues. CDR1 is SGHRS and CDR2 is YFSETQ in the germline V gene. This chain's CDR3 is CASSLGQRLNTEAFF. The CDR3 DNA reads as TGTGCCAGCAGCTTGGGACAGCGATTGAACACTGAAGCTTTCTTT. The entire variable domain, with the rest obtained from reference TRBV5-1 and TRBJ1-1, is as follows: KAGVTQTPRYLIKTRGQQVTLSCSPISGHRSVSWYQQTPGQGLQFLFEYFSETQRNKGNFPGRFSGRQFSNSRSEMNVSTLELGDSALYLCASSLGQRLNTEAFFGQGTRLTVV.

The genes are TRBV12-3 or TRBV12-4 and TRBJ1-2, with D possibly being TRBD1 (6 bases). This CDR3 spans 13 amino acids. V shed 6 bases and J shed 4 bases, with 12 bases lying between them. CDR3 sequence (DNA): TGTGCCAGCAGCTTCCAGGGGCGCTATGGCTACACCTTC. Encoded protein: CASSFQGRYGYTF.

This clonotype was recorded many times. The chain carries TRBV3-1 and TRBJ2-5; maybe TRBD1 (6 bases). This CDR3 is 13 amino acids long. The V gene lost 3 bases and the J gene lost 1 base, with 6 bases spanning the gap. Germline lookup yields CDR1 LGHDT and CDR2 YNNKEL (reference sequence). The CDR3 coding sequence is TGTGCCAGCAGCCAGGGGGCCCAAGAGACCCAGTACTTC. This translates into CASSQGAQETQYF.

Ten or more counts support this clonotype. This chain uses TRBV29-1 with TRBJ2-3; possible D gene TRBD2, 7 bases. This CDR3 has 15 amino acids. Germline V gene sequence: CDR1 SQVTM, CDR2 ANQGSEA. V was clipped by 6 bases and J by 0 bases, with 16 bases between them. In DNA form, the CDR3 reads TGCAGCGTCGTTGGGGGGGGGGGCAGCACAGATACGCAGTATTTT. This codes for CSVVGGGGSTDTQYF.

This clonotype occurred many times. V is TRBV6-1 and J is TRBJ1-4, with 9 bases identical to TRBD1. CDR1 is MNHNS, CDR2 SASEGT, per germline. There are 16 residues in the CDR3. V shed 7 bases, J shed 7 bases, and the junction held 13 bases outside the gene matches. Here the CDR3 reads CASTSESGTGPEKLFF. The CDR3 DNA follows: TGTGCCAGCACCAGTGAATCCGGGACAGGGCCTGAAAAACTGTTTTTT.

This rearrangement joins TRBV3-1 to TRBJ1-4, with D tentatively TRBD1 (5 bases). Germline CDR1 is LGHDT and CDR2 is YNNKEL (reference sequence). CDR3 size: 12 residues. Trimming took off 11 bases at V and 7 bases at J, with 14 bases between the two ends. CDR3 protein: CAAAGGGEKLFF. CDR3 bases: TGTGCCGCAGCCGGGGGAGGTGAAAAACTGTTTTTT.

The chain carries TRBV5-1 and TRBJ2-5, with D perhaps TRBD2 (6 bases). The ends were cut back, 3 bases at V and 0 bases at J, with 15 bases in the middle. This CDR3 has 16 amino acids. The germline gives CDR1 SGHRS, CDR2 YFSETQ. As DNA, the CDR3 is TGCGCCAGCAGCTCCCAGGGACTCCAGTACCAAGAGACCCAGTACTTC. Its translation is CASSSQGLQYQETQYF.

Many counts were recorded for this clonotype. J is TRBJ1-5 and V is TRBV2; tentative D call: TRBD1 (5 bases). This CDR3 contains 14 residues. Trimming left V 8 bases short and J 3 bases short, with 14 bases between. CDR1 is SNHLY, CDR2 FYNNEI, per germline. The CDR3 region has the DNA TGTGCCAGCGCCCGGGGGGTGAACAATCAGCCCCAGCATTTT. Protein product: CASARGVNNQPQHF. Using reference TRBV2 and TRBJ1-5 for the parts outside the CDR3, the full variable domain is EPEVTQTPSHQVTQMGQEVILRCVPISNHLYFYWYRQILGQKVEFLVSFYNNEISEKSEIFDDQFSVERPDGSNFTLKIRSTKLEDSAMYFCASARGVNNQPQHFGDGTRLSIL.

This clonotype has at least ten counts. The gene calls are TRBV15 and TRBJ1-3; D remains unclear. Trimming cost V 1 base and J 4 bases, with 11 bases left between them. This CDR3 comprises 15 residues. Germline V gene lookup returns CDR1 LNHNV and CDR2 YYDKDF (reference sequence). The CDR3 here is CATSRVEGAGNTIYF. CDR3 nucleotide sequence: TGTGCCACCAGCAGAGTGGAGGGAGCAGGAAACACCATATATTTT. Complete variable domain (other parts from reference TRBV15 and TRBJ1-3): DAMVIQNPRYQVTQFGKPVTLSCSQTLNHNVMYWYQQKSSQAPKLLFHYYDKDFNNEADTPDNFQSRRPNTSFCFLDIRSPGLGDTAMYLCATSRVEGAGNTIYFGEGSWLTVV.

The CDR3 loop reads CSAEEGQRLWETQYF. DNA for the CDR3: TGCAGTGCCGAAGAGGGGCAGCGCCTCTGGGAGACCCAGTACTTC. The chain joins TRBV20-1 to TRBJ2-5; D may be TRBD1 or TRBD2 (5 bases each). V was pared by 6 bases and J by 5 bases, with 22 bases between. Germline V lookup: CDR1 DFQATT, CDR2 SNEGSKA (reference sequence). There are 15 residues in the CDR3.

This clonotype occurred many times. The germline gene is not matched at one end of the junction; a read error may be the cause. This chain uses TRBV3-1 with TRBJ2-5; 9 nucleotides line up with TRBD2. The CDR3 covers 15 residues. In germline, CDR1 is LGHDT, CDR2 YNNKEL (reference sequence). The CDR3 is CASSQGGLAQETQYF. The CDR3 DNA reads as TGCGCCAGCAGCCAGGGTGGACTAGCGCAAGAGACCCAGTACTTC.

This clonotype has at least ten counts. The chain combines TRBV2 with TRBJ1-1, with 9 positions matching TRBD1. V was pared by 3 bases and J by 4 bases, with 3 bases of the junction left unmatched. The V gene's germline CDR1 is SNHLY and CDR2 FYNNEI. The CDR3 is made up of 14 amino acids. CDR3 DNA: TGTGCCAGCAGTGACACAGGGGGCGGCACTGAAGCTTTCTTT. Protein product: CASSDTGGGTEAFF. Combining the CDR3 with reference TRBV2 and TRBJ1-1 gives the whole variable domain EPEVTQTPSHQVTQMGQEVILRCVPISNHLYFYWYRQILGQKVEFLVSFYNNEISEKSEIFDDQFSVERPDGSNFTLKIRSTKLEDSAMYFCASSDTGGGTEAFFGQGTRLTVV.

The sample holds many counts of this clonotype. V and J are TRBV11-2 and TRBJ2-7; D unresolved. V lost 5 bases and J 3 bases, leaving 17 bases between the germline ends. CDR1 is SGHAT, CDR2 FQNNGV, per germline. The CDR3 totals 15 residues. The CDR3 nucleotides read TGTGCCAGCAGCGTATTCCTCGGTCCCCACTACGAGCAGTACTTC. It is translated as CASSVFLGPHYEQYF.

In its sample, this clonotype was seen many times. The V gene is TRBV12-3 or TRBV12-4, the J gene TRBJ2-1, with 11 nucleotides matching TRBD2. CDR3 length: 17 amino acids. Trimming at V came to 2 bases and at J to 7 bases, leaving 10 bases not matched to a gene. CDR3 protein: CASSLILAGGVRNEQFF. The CDR3 DNA follows: TGTGCCAGCAGTTTAATCCTAGCGGGGGGTGTGAGAAATGAGCAGTTCTTC.

This clonotype came up many times. The chain combines TRBV2 with TRBJ1-1; 8 nucleotides match TRBD1. The CDR3 is 10 amino acids. J was trimmed by 9 bases and V by 8 bases; bases with no gene match: 2. Germline V lookup: CDR1 SNHLY, CDR2 FYNNEI. CDR3 nucleotides: TGTGCCAGCGACAGGGGAAAAGCTTTCTTT. Protein sequence: CASDRGKAFF.

The DNA of the CDR3 is TGCGCCAGCAGCCAAAATGTGGTGGGCACAGATACGCAGTATTTT. This codes for CASSQNVVGTDTQYF. The rearrangement uses TRBV4-1 and TRBJ2-3, with D unclear. Trimming pared 2 bases from V and 1 base from J, leaving 10 bases between. Looked up from germline, CDR1 is MGHRA and CDR2 is YSYEKL. The CDR3 contains 15 residues.

This clonotype was found many times. This chain joins TRBV28 and TRBJ2-5; D gene unclear. This CDR3 spans 17 amino acids. V was pared by 2 bases and J by 2 bases, with 18 bases between. Germline CDR1 is MDHEN and CDR2 is SYDVKM. The CDR3 nucleotides are TGTGCCAGCAGTTTAGAGCAGAAAGCCGTCGCTCAAGAGACCCAGTACTTC. It encodes CASSLEQKAVAQETQYF.

This sequence joins TRBV6-1 and TRBJ1-3; perhaps TRBD1 as D (5 bases). Germline CDR1 reads MNHNS; CDR2 reads SASEGT. There are 14 residues in the CDR3. V lost 11 bases, J lost 0 bases, and 14 bases lay in between. The CDR3 here is CALTPTASGNTIYF. CDR3 nucleotide sequence: TGTGCCTTGACCCCGACAGCCTCTGGAAACACCATATATTTT.

In its sample, this clonotype was seen a few times. The CDR3 DNA reads TGTGCCATCAGCCGACCAGGGGATGGCTACACCTTC. Translation: CAISRPGDGYTF. The chain employs TRBV10-3 and TRBJ1-2; D is perhaps TRBD1 (6 bases). Trimming took 6 bases from V and 6 from J, leaving 11 bases between them. CDR1 and CDR2 (germline): ENHRY, SYGVKD. The CDR3 sequence is 12 residues long.

In its sample, this clonotype was seen many times. V and J are TRBV27 and TRBJ1-1, with D possibly being TRBD1 (6 bases). V lost 5 bases and J 1 base, leaving 14 bases between the germline ends. Germline CDR1 and CDR2: MNHEY and SMNVEV (reference sequence). This CDR3 spans 15 amino acids. CDR3 nucleotides: TGTGCCAGCAGTCCACTGACGGGACAGAACACTGAAGCTTTCTTT. Translating it yields CASSPLTGQNTEAFF.

This clonotype came up many times. The rearrangement links TRBV11-2 to TRBJ1-1; a possible D gene is TRBD1 (5 bases). V shed 5 bases and J shed 7 bases, with 14 bases lying between them. CDR1 is SGHAT, CDR2 FQNNGV, per germline. This CDR3 contains 13 residues. The CDR3 bases are TGTGCCAGCAGCGAGCGCAGGGTTGGTGAAGCTTTCTTT. The encoded protein is CASSERRVGEAFF.